This entry lists 25 T cell receptor beta chains sequenced from one sample in a study of blood T cells in healthy people across ages. A second roughly 7 to 11 cycle PCR used barcoded and J-beta primers. One entry per CDR3 protein results from TCRdb running MiXCR on the 5' RACE reads. This table holds about 720,000 distinct CDR3 sequences, about a fifth found once. Material for sequencing was blood. Every receptor here comes from a man between 65 and 85 years old in good health.

This clonotype was counted only a few times. The J gene is TRBJ1-1, the V gene TRBV6-6; D might be TRBD1 (5 bases). The germline CDR1 and CDR2 sequences are MNHNY and SVGAGI (reference sequence). The length of the CDR3 is 15 residues. The V end was cut by 2 bases, the J end by 3 bases, with 13 bases between. CDR3 sequence reads: CASSYGQGRDTEAFF. Here the CDR3 DNA reads TGTGCCAGCAGTTACGGGCAGGGCCGGGACACTGAAGCTTTCTTT.

The chain employs TRBV5-1 and TRBJ2-3, with 7 nucleotides matching TRBD2. The trim removed 4 bases at V and 4 bases at J, leaving 12 bases unmatched. CDR1 and CDR2 (germline): SGHRS, YFSETQ. This CDR3 has 16 amino acids. The chain's CDR3 is CASSGRTSGFPDTQYF. CDR3 DNA: TGCGCCAGCAGCGGACGGACTAGTGGGTTCCCAGATACGCAGTATTTT. Together with reference TRBV5-1 and TRBJ2-3, the CDR3 gives the full variable domain: KAGVTQTPRYLIKTRGQQVTLSCSPISGHRSVSWYQQTPGQGLQFLFEYFSETQRNKGNFPGRFSGRQFSNSRSEMNVSTLELGDSALYLCASSGRTSGFPDTQYFGPGTRLTVL.

The V call is TRBV19, the J call TRBJ1-5; D call uncertain. V was clipped by 3 bases and J by 5 bases, with 8 bases between them. The CDR3 runs to 13 residues. Germline V gives CDR1 LNHDA, CDR2 SQIVND (reference sequence). CDR3 protein: CASSIYSDQPQHF. CDR3 sequence (DNA): TGTGCCAGTAGTATCTACAGTGATCAGCCCCAGCATTTT.

The chain couples TRBV29-1 to TRBJ2-3; the match to TRBD1 covers 7 bases. Germline V gene sequence: CDR1 SQVTM, CDR2 ANQGSEA. The CDR3 has 14 amino acids. Trimming took 6 bases from V and 2 from J; bases not matched to a gene: 8. The CDR3 coding sequence is TGCAGCGTAGAGGGGGCTGCCCACACAGATACGCAGTATTTT. Amino acid sequence: CSVEGAAHTDTQYF.

This clonotype was recorded a few times. The chain is built from TRBV25-1 and TRBJ1-2; a weak D match, TRBD1 (5 bases). V dropped 1 base and J dropped 12 bases, with 18 bases sitting between them. This CDR3 has 14 residues. In germline, CDR1 is MGHDK, CDR2 SYGVNS. This CDR3 is CASSEFLQVEGNTF. DNA for the CDR3: TGTGCCAGCAGTGAATTCTTACAGGTGGAAGGCAACACCTTC.

The gene calls are TRBV2 and TRBJ2-4; 8 bases line up with TRBD1. Germline V lookup: CDR1 SNHLY, CDR2 FYNNEI. The CDR3 sequence is 15 residues long. The J segment lost 1 base and the V segment lost 7 bases, leaving 6 bases of the junction unmatched. This chain's CDR3 is CASTPQGAAKNIQYF. The CDR3 nucleotides are TGTGCCAGCACACCTCAGGGGGCGGCCAAAAACATTCAGTACTTC.

The V gene is TRBV7-2, the J gene TRBJ2-1; the match to TRBD2 covers 11 bases. V lost 1 base, J lost 8 bases, and 4 bases stayed unmatched. Germline lookup yields CDR1 SGHTA and CDR2 FQGNSA. The CDR3 covers 15 residues. The CDR3 region has the DNA TGTGCCAGCAGCTTAGTAGCGGGGGGGGACCATGAGCAGTTCTTC. Translation: CASSLVAGGDHEQFF.

This clonotype was recorded many times. J is TRBJ2-5 and V is TRBV4-1, with 10 positions matching TRBD2. Trimming removed 0 bases from V and 5 bases from J; junction bases left unmatched: 9. The CDR3 consists of 17 residues. Germline V lookup: CDR1 MGHRA, CDR2 YSYEKL. CDR3 bases: TGCGCCAGCAGCCAAGAAGGACCAGCGGGAGGGGTTGAGACCCAGTACTTC. Translation: CASSQEGPAGGVETQYF.

The chain carries TRBV18 and TRBJ2-5; D is unclear. Per germline, CDR1 KGHSH and CDR2 LQKENI. Trimming shortened V by 0 bases and J by 2 bases, and 7 bases separated the two germline ends. The CDR3 consists of 14 residues. CDR3 protein: CASSPPSLQETQYF. CDR3 coding DNA: TGTGCCAGCTCACCACCTTCGTTGCAAGAGACCCAGTACTTC.

This clonotype has a handful of counts. The J gene is TRBJ2-5, the V gene TRBV10-2, with 7 positions matching TRBD2. Trimming removed 6 bases from V and 3 bases from J; junction bases left unmatched: 10. The CDR3 covers 15 residues. Germline values: CDR1 WSHSY, CDR2 SAAADI. This chain's CDR3 is CASRSGASGEETQYF. CDR3 coding DNA: TGCGCCAGCAGGTCCGGGGCTAGCGGAGAAGAGACCCAGTACTTC.

The chain employs TRBV7-4 and TRBJ2-4; 8 bases match TRBD2. Germline CDR1 reads SGHVT; CDR2 reads SQSDAQ. The CDR3 contains 15 residues. J lost 4 bases, V lost 5 bases, and 7 bases had no gene match. The CDR3 protein is CASSPGTRAKNIQYF. For the CDR3, the DNA is TGTGCCAGCAGCCCAGGGACTAGAGCTAAAAACATTCAGTACTTC.

V and J are TRBV27 and TRBJ1-2; weak D call: TRBD1 (5 bases). Germline lookup yields CDR1 MNHEY and CDR2 SMNVEV (reference sequence). V shed 2 bases and J shed 4 bases, with 17 bases lying between them. The CDR3 is 16 residues long. Written as DNA, the CDR3 is TGTGCCAGCAGTTTAAGTCTCGGGGGTTTGAGCTATGGCTACACCTTC. This gives the protein CASSLSLGGLSYGYTF.

V gene TRBV12-3 or TRBV12-4 combines with J gene TRBJ2-3; D is perhaps TRBD1 (6 bases). The CDR3 is 14 residues long. The V and J ends lost 7 bases and 2 bases respectively, with 13 bases between them. CDR3 loop: CASTSGQNTDTQYF. CDR3 bases: TGTGCCAGCACCTCGGGACAAAACACAGATACGCAGTATTTT.

This clonotype has a count of ten or more. The chain carries TRBV3-1 and TRBJ2-1, with a weak D call TRBD2 (5 bases). The germline CDR1 and CDR2 sequences are LGHDT and YNNKEL (reference sequence). The V end lost 8 bases, the J end lost 10 bases, and 21 bases lay between the germline ends. The CDR3 sequence is 14 residues long. CDR3 DNA: TGTGCCAGCGCCCAAGGGAGCATCCTCGGGGAGCAGTTCTTC. It is translated as CASAQGSILGEQFF.

This clonotype was counted only a few times. Germline is not matched at one junction end, which may reflect a read error. The rearrangement links TRBV27 to TRBJ2-7; maybe TRBD2 (5 bases). The CDR3 sequence is 15 residues long. Germline V gene sequence: CDR1 MNHEY, CDR2 SMNVEV (reference sequence). This chain's CDR3 is CASSLGEVGSDEQYF. CDR3 nucleotide sequence: TGTGCCAGCAGTTTGGGAGAGGTGGGCTCCGACGAGCAGTACTTC.

The rearrangement joins TRBV7-9 to TRBJ2-1, with 9 bases identical to TRBD1. CDR3 size: 12 residues. Germline CDR1 SEHNR, CDR2 FQNEAQ (reference sequence). V shed 4 bases and J 13 bases; nucleotides not matched to a gene: 5. CDR3 nucleotides: TGTGCCAGCAGCTCCCGGGACAGGGACCAGTTCTTC. The encoded protein is CASSSRDRDQFF. Looking up the rest from reference TRBV7-9 and TRBJ2-1 gives the full variable domain: DTGVSQNPRHKITKRGQNVTFRCDPISEHNRLYWYRQTLGQGPEFLTYFQNEAQLEKSRLLSDRFSAERPKGSFSTLEIQRTEQGDSAMYLCASSSRDRDQFFGPGTRLTVL.

This clonotype was seen a few times. This chain uses TRBV19 with TRBJ1-1; 10 bases are a match to TRBD1. The junction had 13 bases not matched to a gene; V was cut back by 4 bases and J by 5 bases. Germline V CDR1 and CDR2: LNHDA, SQIVND (reference sequence). The CDR3 extends over 17 amino acids. The CDR3 is CASSRRDRTGGNTEAFF. The CDR3 DNA reads as TGTGCCAGTAGTAGACGGGACCGGACAGGGGGAAATACTGAAGCTTTCTTT.

This chain uses TRBV12-3 or TRBV12-4 with TRBJ1-2; 9 positions agree with TRBD1. J gave up 7 bases and V 10 bases, and 4 bases lay outside the gene matches. The CDR3 sequence is 11 residues long. The CDR3 spells CATTGGSGYTF. In nucleotides, the CDR3 is TGTGCCACAACAGGGGGCTCTGGCTACACCTTC.

V usage is TRBV5-1 and J usage is TRBJ2-5; the match to TRBD2 covers 9 bases. The J call is uncertain, as TRBJ2-1 better fits the DNA end. CDR1 is SGHRS and CDR2 is YFSETQ in the germline V gene. This CDR3 spans 15 amino acids. The CDR3 DNA reads TGCGCCAGCAGCGAGAATAGCGGGGGTCGAGGGGAGCAGTTCTTC. This gives the protein CASSENSGGRGEQFF.

This clonotype occurred a few times. CDR3 DNA: TGTGCCAGCAGCCCGCTCATCTCCTCCTACGAGCAGTACTTC. Its protein product is CASSPLISSYEQYF. The V call is TRBV7-9, the J call TRBJ2-7; D not certain. The ends were cut back, 5 bases at V and 0 bases at J, with 11 bases in the middle. CDR1 is SEHNR and CDR2 is FQNEAQ in the germline V gene (reference sequence). The CDR3 totals 14 residues.

The rearrangement links TRBV6-2 or TRBV6-3 to TRBJ2-3; the match to TRBD2 covers 10 bases. Germline V lookup: CDR1 MNHEY, CDR2 SVGEGT. The CDR3 is 15 residues long. J lost 1 base, V lost 6 bases, and 4 bases had no gene match. The CDR3 spells CASRSSGGGTDTQYF. The CDR3 coding sequence is TGTGCCAGCAGATCCAGCGGGGGGGGCACAGATACGCAGTATTTT.

The chain employs TRBV20-1 and TRBJ2-5; D might be TRBD1 or TRBD2, each matching 5 bases. The germline gives CDR1 DFQATT, CDR2 SNEGSKA (reference sequence). The germline V and J ends were trimmed by 6 bases and 11 bases, with 25 bases remaining between them. This CDR3 contains 14 residues. The CDR3 is CSAVDPWDGKEQYF. The CDR3 region has the DNA TGCAGTGCGGTCGATCCTTGGGACGGGAAGGAGCAGTACTTC.

V gene TRBV7-7 combines with J gene TRBJ2-2, with D possibly being TRBD1 (5 bases). The CDR3 is 14 residues long. Trimming cost V 5 bases and J 5 bases, with 12 bases left between them. Germline lookup yields CDR1 SSHAT and CDR2 FNYEAQ (reference sequence). This CDR3 reads CASSPSRGTGELFF. In DNA, the CDR3 is TGTGCCAGCAGCCCCTCAAGGGGAACCGGGGAGCTGTTTTTT.

This chain joins TRBV5-1 and TRBJ1-4; 8 nucleotides align to TRBD1. V lost 4 bases and J lost 4; bases outside the gene matches: 9. Germline values: CDR1 SGHRS, CDR2 YFSETQ. The length of the CDR3 is 16 residues. The CDR3 here is CASSPRTGTYNEKLFF. In nucleotides, the CDR3 is TGCGCCAGCAGCCCTAGGACAGGGACCTATAATGAAAAACTGTTTTTT.

The chain links TRBV25-1 to TRBJ1-2; 7 nucleotides align to TRBD1. V lost 5 bases to trimming and J lost 7 bases; unmatched junction nucleotides: 4. The CDR3 consists of 12 residues. Germline V gives CDR1 MGHDK, CDR2 SYGVNS. The CDR3 here is CASSPGGFGYTF. CDR3 nucleotides: TGTGCCAGCAGTCCAGGGGGGTTTGGCTACACCTTC.